This T cell receptor (beta chain) was captured in a study of response to subunit inactivated influenza vaccine. This clonotype was recorded at least ten times. Germline V CDR1 and CDR2: SGHKS, YYEKEE (reference sequence). Trimming removed 2 bases at V and 7 bases at J, with 13 bases between. This CDR3 is built from 14 residues. TCRdb re-analysed the RT-PCR reads in MiXCR, keeping a single row per CDR3 protein. The table lists under 500,000 distinct CDR3 sequences, 11% of them singletons. This clonotype originated in a man aged 45 to 65 who received an inactivated influenza vaccine. The chain carries TRBV5-5 and TRBJ2-1; D not resolved. Material: PBMCs from blood, obtained 35 to 45 days after vaccination. CDR3 in DNA: TGTGCCAGCAGCTTACCCCTGTCTAGGAATGAGCAGTTCTTC. Amino acid sequence: CASSLPLSRNEQFF. Full variable domain (rest looked up from reference TRBV5-5 and TRBJ2-1): DAGVTQSPTHLIKTRGQQVTLRCSPISGHKSVSWYQQVLGQGPQFIFQYYEKEERGRGNFPDRFSARQFPNYSSELNVNALLLGDSALYLCASSLPLSRNEQFFGPGTRLTVL.